Listed below are T cell receptor beta chains from one sample, sequenced in a study of long-term antiretroviral therapy in people with HIV. Repertoires were generated with immunoSEQ multiplex PCR, while TCRdb's copy carries only in-frame clones and drops some. The sample lists over 40,000 clones; roughly 93% were seen once. The specimen was unsorted PBMCs, collected approximately 9.5 years after starting antiretroviral therapy. Source of these receptors: a young man with HIV. CDR3s include the opening cysteine and the closing phenylalanine or tryptophan. D genes are given only for firm matches. The size entry is marked missing in some rows and otherwise reads once, few, many or a size class.

d_gene	v_gene	abundance	j_gene	CDR3aa	CDR3nt
TRBD1	TRBV7-9	once	TRBJ1-2	CASNRRGLGGYTF	TGTGCCAGTAACCGCAGGGGGCTAGGAGGCTACACCTTC
TRBD1	TRBV18	NA	TRBJ1-6	CASSPGTESYNSPLHF	TGTGCCAGCTCACCCGGGACAGAGAGCTATAATTCACCCCTCCACTTT
NA	TRBV6-1	NA	TRBJ2-3	CASSEPGGTSTDTQYF	TGTGCCAGCAGTGAACCGGGCGGGACTAGCACAGATACGCAGTATTTT
NA	TRBV7-9	NA	TRBJ1-4	CASSLGFAGSNEKLFF	TGTGCCAGCAGCTTAGGATTCGCGGGCTCTAATGAAAAACTGTTTTTT
NA	TRBV15	NA	TRBJ2-5	CATSSGAYQETQYF	TGTGCCACCAGCAGCGGGGCGTACCAAGAGACCCAGTACTTC
NA	TRBV28	few	TRBJ1-5	CASSLSGDNQPQHF	TGTGCCAGCAGTTTATCCGGGGATAATCAGCCCCAGCATTTT
NA	TRBV5-1	few	TRBJ2-5	CASRWGTETQYF	TGCGCCAGCAGATGGGGGACGGAGACCCAGTACTTC
NA	TRBV7-2	NA	TRBJ1-5	CASSLGGRLGPQHF	TGTGCCAGCAGCTTAGGGGGGCGATTGGGGCCCCAGCATTTT
TRBD2	TRBV4-2	NA	TRBJ2-1	CASSQDTSAQFF	TGTGCCAGCAGCCAAGATACTAGCGCGCAGTTCTTC
NA	TRBV2	NA	TRBJ1-2	CASSEADRIYGYTF	TGTGCCAGCAGTGAGGCGGACAGAATCTATGGCTACACCTTC
NA	TRBV29-1	NA	TRBJ2-5	CSVGRTFEGTQYF	TGCAGCGTTGGGAGGACCTTCGAGGGGACCCAGTACTTC
NA	TRBV9	NA	TRBJ1-3	CASSVEGGGGNTIYF	TGTGCCAGCAGCGTAGAGGGTGGGGGTGGAAACACCATATATTTT
NA	TRBV11-2	NA	TRBJ1-1	CASSLRGGANTEAFF	TGTGCCAGCAGCCTAAGGGGGGGGGCTAACACTGAAGCTTTCTTT
NA	TRBV7-8	NA	TRBJ1-5	CASSLDVGQPQHF	TGTGCCAGCAGCTTAGACGTGGGTCAGCCCCAGCATTTT
TRBD1	TRBV10-3	NA	TRBJ1-1	CAISEPGGQGFSF	TGTGCCATCAGTGAGCCTGGGGGACAGGGTTTCTCGTTT
NA	TRBV6-1	NA	TRBJ2-1	CASSEETGEVDEQFF	TGTGCCAGCAGTGAAGAGACAGGTGAGGTGGATGAGCAGTTCTTC
NA	TRBV7-8	once	TRBJ1-3	CASSLGSLSGNTIYF	TGTGCCAGCAGCCTGGGATCTCTCTCTGGAAACACCATATATTTT
NA	TRBV5-1	NA	TRBJ2-3	CASRPPAGTDTQYF	TGCGCCAGCAGACCCCCAGCGGGCACAGATACGCAGTATTTT
TRBD1	TRBV7-9	NA	TRBJ2-7	CASSPQTGGYEQYF	TGTGCCAGCAGCCCCCAGACAGGGGGCTACGAGCAGTACTTC
TRBD1	TRBV6-1	NA	TRBJ1-6	CASSEASGQGISPLHF	TGTGCCAGCAGTGAAGCGTCGGGACAGGGTATCTCACCCCTCCACTTT